The sequence of this TCR beta chain was determined in a study of T cells in Graves' hyperthyroidism and ophthalmopathy. Findings and limits, study-wide: Clonotypes that were expanded in thyroid above 0.001 mostly appeared in blood too.

TCR beta CDR3 regions were amplified from RNA transcripts. First-round RT-PCR of the TCR CDR3 relied on the HTBI primer set. TCRdb recomputed calls from the multiplex PCR reads with MiXCR, one row per CDR3 protein. Of 600,000 to 900,000 distinct CDR3 sequences in the sample, roughly 15% were seen once. This clonotype was observed at least ten times. No antigen is known for it. The CDR3 sequence is 15 residues long. V shed 7 bases and J 12 bases; nucleotides not matched to a gene: 9. Specimen: blood. V is TRBV12-3 or TRBV12-4 and J is TRBJ2-2; 15 nucleotides agree with TRBD2. The TCR comes from a young man with Graves' hyperthyroidism. In DNA, the CDR3 is TGTGCCAGCACCCCCGGACTAGCGGGAGGGCCGAAGCTGTTTTTT. Its protein is CASTPGLAGGPKLFF.